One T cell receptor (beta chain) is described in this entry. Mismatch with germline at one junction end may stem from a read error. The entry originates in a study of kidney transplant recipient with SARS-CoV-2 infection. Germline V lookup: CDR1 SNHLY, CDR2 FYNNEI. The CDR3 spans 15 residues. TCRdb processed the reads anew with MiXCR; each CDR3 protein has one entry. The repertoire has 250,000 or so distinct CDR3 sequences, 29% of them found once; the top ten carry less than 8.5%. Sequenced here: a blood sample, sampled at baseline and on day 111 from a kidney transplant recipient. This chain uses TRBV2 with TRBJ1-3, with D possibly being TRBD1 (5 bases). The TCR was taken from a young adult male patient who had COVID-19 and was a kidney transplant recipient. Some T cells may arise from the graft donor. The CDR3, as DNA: TGTGCTAGCAGTAACAGGTCTCCCTCTGGAAACACCATATATTTT. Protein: CASSNRSPSGNTIYF.